Each of the 3 T cell receptor beta chains below was sequenced from the same sample in a study of shared clonotypes between healthy human individuals. TCRdb keeps only in-frame clones here, not all; method: immunoSEQ multiplex PCR. The sample lists around 370,000 clones, about 96% occurring once. Sample: memory CD8+ T cells sorted from blood. The subset here: CD45RO+ cells pooled with CCR7-negative TemRA cells. The receptors derive from a man aged 25 to 40 in good health.

This clone showed up just once. This rearrangement joins TRBV2 to TRBJ2-7; tentative D call: TRBD2 (5 bases). The V and J ends lost 5 bases and 4 bases respectively, with 9 bases between them. The germline CDR1 and CDR2 sequences are SNHLY and FYNNEI. This CDR3 spans 12 amino acids. CDR3 residues: CASSRTEYEQYF. The CDR3 DNA sequence: TGTGCCAGCAGTCGGACTGAATACGAGCAGTACTTC.

This chain joins TRBV11-2 and TRBJ2-1, with 12 positions matching TRBD2. Germline CDR1 reads SGHAT; CDR2 reads FQNNGV. V trimming: 2 bases; J trimming: 0 bases; junction bases outside the gene matches: 8. The CDR3 runs 19 residues. The CDR3 is CASSLTGMTSGSSYNEQFF. CDR3 sequence (DNA): TGTGCCAGCAGCTTAACAGGGATGACTAGCGGGAGCTCCTACAATGAGCAGTTCTTC.

CDR3 bases: TGTGCCAGCAGCTTAGAGCGGGAGCTAGCCAAAAACATTCAGTACTTC. Protein product: CASSLERELAKNIQYF. J is TRBJ2-4 and V is TRBV11-2; 7 bases agree with TRBD2. V lost 0 bases, J lost 0 bases, and 2 bases stayed unmatched. The germline gives CDR1 SGHAT, CDR2 FQNNGV. The CDR3 is 16 residues long. The variable domain in full, with the rest retrieved from reference TRBV11-2 and TRBJ2-4, is EAGVAQSPRYKIIEKRQSVAFWCNPISGHATLYWYQQILGQGPKLLIQFQNNGVVDDSQLPKDRFSAERLKGVDSTLKIQPAKLEDSAVYLCASSLERELAKNIQYFGAGTRLSVL.